The rows below give T cell receptor beta chains drawn from one sample of a study of siplizumab effects on memory and regulatory T cells. Assay used: immunoSEQ multiplex PCR; TCRdb lists only in-frame clones, some missing. The table has fewer than 85,000 clones, approximately 95% seen once. Sequenced: CD8+ T cells sorted from blood. These receptors were taken from a human donor in good health. CDR3s include the opening cysteine and the closing phenylalanine or tryptophan. The order of the fields is J gene, clone size, D gene, V gene, CDR3 DNA, CDR3 protein. The D gene is left open where the match is weak. Only part of the rows carry a size: once, few, many, or a class if the clone is expanded.

J: TRBJ1-5; size: NA; D: NA; V: TRBV6-5; DNA: TGTGCCAGCAGACCAGGACTACCTAGCAATCAGCCCCAGCATTTT; CDR3: CASRPGLPSNQPQHF
J: TRBJ2-3; size: NA; D: NA; V: TRBV11-2; DNA: TGTGCCAGCAGCCCTGGGGGGCTTAGCGCACATACGCAGTATTTT; CDR3: CASSPGGLSAHTQYF
J: TRBJ2-2; size: NA; D: TRBD1; V: TRBV7-9; DNA: TGTGCCAGCAGCTCCCACAGGGGGTTGGACACCGGGGAGCTGTTTTTT; CDR3: CASSSHRGLDTGELFF
J: TRBJ2-7; size: once; D: TRBD1; V: TRBV6-5; DNA: TGTGCCAGCAGTGGCGGGACAGGTCGGGACGAGCAGTACTTC; CDR3: CASSGGTGRDEQYF
J: TRBJ2-3; size: NA; D: NA; V: TRBV7-8; DNA: TGTGCCAGCAGCTTCGTTACAGATACGCAGTATTTT; CDR3: CASSFVTDTQYF
J: TRBJ2-2; size: NA; D: NA; V: TRBV19; DNA: TGTGCCAGTAGTATGGAGCGCGGGGGACAGGCGAACACCGGGGAGCTGTTTTTT; CDR3: CASSMERGGQANTGELFF
J: TRBJ1-5; size: NA; D: NA; V: TRBV19; DNA: TGTGCCAGTAGTCCCGGGGGCTGGGATCAGCCCCAGCATTTT; CDR3: CASSPGGWDQPQHF
J: TRBJ2-7; size: NA; D: NA; V: TRBV7-9; DNA: TGTGCCAGCAGCCCCCCGCAGGGCACCTTCTACGAGCAGTACTTC; CDR3: CASSPPQGTFYEQYF
J: TRBJ1-1; size: once; D: NA; V: TRBV18; DNA: TGTGCCAGCTCCGCCTACTCGGGACTCCAGTTGGACACTGAAGCTTTCTTT; CDR3: CASSAYSGLQLDTEAFF
J: TRBJ2-2; size: NA; D: NA; V: TRBV21-1; DNA: TGTGCCAGCAGCGCCCCCGGGACCGCGAACACCGGGGAGCTGTTTTTT; CDR3: CASSAPGTANTGELFF
J: TRBJ1-2; size: NA; D: NA; V: TRBV6-5; DNA: TGTGCCAGCAGTTACTCGGCAGGGAACTATGGCTACACCTTC; CDR3: CASSYSAGNYGYTF
J: TRBJ2-7; size: NA; D: TRBD2; V: TRBV7-9; DNA: TGTGCCAGCAGCCCGGGACTAGCGGGAGTAGGGTACGAGCAGTACTTC; CDR3: CASSPGLAGVGYEQYF
J: TRBJ2-1; size: NA; D: TRBD2; V: TRBV4-2; DNA: TGTGCCAGCAGCCAAACAGATAGCGGGTACTCCTACAATGAGCAGTTCTTC; CDR3: CASSQTDSGYSYNEQFF
J: TRBJ2-5; size: NA; D: TRBD2; V: TRBV29-1; DNA: TGCAGCGTATTAGGGACTAGCGGGACTCTATTTCAAGAGACCCAGTACTTC; CDR3: CSVLGTSGTLFQETQYF
J: TRBJ2-7; size: NA; D: NA; V: TRBV11-2; DNA: TGTGCCAGCAGCTTTGACATCTCCTACGAGCAGTACTTC; CDR3: CASSFDISYEQYF
J: TRBJ1-1; size: once; D: NA; V: TRBV25-1; DNA: TGTGCCAGCAGCTTGGGGACTGAAGCTTTCTTT; CDR3: CASSLGTEAFF
J: TRBJ2-1; size: NA; D: NA; V: TRBV19; DNA: TGTGCCAGTAGTATACGGAGTCAGGTATTGGGCAATGAGCAGTTCTTC; CDR3: CASSIRSQVLGNEQFF
J: TRBJ2-1; size: NA; D: NA; V: TRBV7-9; DNA: TGTGCCAGCAGTCATCCCGACAGGTACAATGAGCAGTTCTTC; CDR3: CASSHPDRYNEQFF
J: TRBJ2-7; size: NA; D: NA; V: TRBV13; DNA: TGTGCCAGCAGCCAACAGGGGCTTCGGGGGGAGCAGTACTTC; CDR3: CASSQQGLRGEQYF
J: TRBJ2-1; size: NA; D: NA; V: TRBV12-5; DNA: TGTGCTAGTGGTTTGTTCTCGGCGCATGAGCAGTTCTTC; CDR3: CASGLFSAHEQFF
J: TRBJ1-4; size: few; D: NA; V: TRBV30; DNA: TGTGCCTGCCCGACGAGGGGTAATGAAAAACTGTTTTTT; CDR3: CACPTRGNEKLFF
J: TRBJ2-7; size: NA; D: TRBD1; V: TRBV13; DNA: TGTGCCAGCAGCTTTGGGACAGACACCTACGAGCAGTACTTC; CDR3: CASSFGTDTYEQYF
J: TRBJ2-1; size: NA; D: NA; V: TRBV6-4; DNA: TGTGCCAGCAGTGAAATGCGGGCGGACTACAATGAGCAGTTCTTC; CDR3: CASSEMRADYNEQFF
J: TRBJ2-1; size: NA; D: NA; V: TRBV2; DNA: TGTGCCAGCAGTGAAGGGGCTCGTTACAATGAGCAGTTCTTC; CDR3: CASSEGARYNEQFF
J: TRBJ2-7; size: NA; D: TRBD1; V: TRBV13; DNA: TGTGCCAGCAGCGACCTCGGACAGGCGCCATACGAGCAGTACTTC; CDR3: CASSDLGQAPYEQYF
J: TRBJ2-7; size: NA; D: TRBD1; V: TRBV9; DNA: TGTGCCAGCAGCGTAGCAAAGGACAGGGTTCCCTACGAGCAGTACTTC; CDR3: CASSVAKDRVPYEQYF
J: TRBJ2-7; size: NA; D: TRBD2; V: TRBV7-2; DNA: TGTGCCAGCAGCTTCCCACTAGCGGGAGACGACTACGAGCAGTACTTC; CDR3: CASSFPLAGDDYEQYF
J: TRBJ2-2; size: NA; D: TRBD2; V: TRBV27; DNA: TGTGCCAGCAGTCCTAACACTAGCGGACCGAACACCGGGGAGCTGTTTTTT; CDR3: CASSPNTSGPNTGELFF
J: TRBJ2-1; size: NA; D: TRBD1; V: TRBV19; DNA: TGTGCCAGTAGACATACACAGGGGCCGGACAATGAGCAGTTCTTC; CDR3: CASRHTQGPDNEQFF
J: TRBJ1-1; size: NA; D: NA; V: TRBV10-3; DNA: TGTGCCATCAGTGAGTCAGGGTCCCCCACTGAAGCTTTCTTT; CDR3: CAISESGSPTEAFF
J: TRBJ1-5; size: NA; D: TRBD1; V: TRBV11-2; DNA: TGTGCCAGCAGCTCGAATGCAGGGGGGGGGCAGCCCCAGCATTTT; CDR3: CASSSNAGGGQPQHF
J: TRBJ1-2; size: once; D: NA; V: TRBV7-9; DNA: TGTGCCAGCAGCTTAGTATTGCAGGGACTCTATGGCTACACCTTC; CDR3: CASSLVLQGLYGYTF
J: TRBJ1-1; size: NA; D: TRBD1; V: TRBV7-9; DNA: TGTGCCAGCAGCTCGTTCAGGGGGCGGAACACTGAAGCTTTCTTT; CDR3: CASSSFRGRNTEAFF
J: TRBJ1-1; size: once; D: NA; V: TRBV4-1; DNA: TGCGCCAGCAGCCGAACAGCAGGGAGAGGAAACACTGAAGCTTTCTTT; CDR3: CASSRTAGRGNTEAFF
J: TRBJ1-2; size: NA; D: NA; V: TRBV28; DNA: TGTGCCAGCAGCTATACGGGGCGCAATGGCTACACCTTC; CDR3: CASSYTGRNGYTF
J: TRBJ2-2; size: NA; D: NA; V: TRBV7-9; DNA: TGTGCCAGCAGTCCTTCCCTCAGGTACACCGGGGAGCTGTTTTTT; CDR3: CASSPSLRYTGELFF
J: TRBJ2-7; size: NA; D: TRBD2; V: TRBV27; DNA: TGTGCCAGCAGTTCCAGACTAGCGGGAGACTACGAGCAGTACTTC; CDR3: CASSSRLAGDYEQYF
J: TRBJ2-7; size: NA; D: TRBD1; V: TRBV10-3; DNA: TGTGCCATCAGACCTAGGACAGGGAACTCCTACGAGCAGTACTTC; CDR3: CAIRPRTGNSYEQYF
J: TRBJ2-7; size: NA; D: NA; V: TRBV27; DNA: TGTGCCAGCAGTTACTCCGGGACCGGGGGCGAGCAGTACTTC; CDR3: CASSYSGTGGEQYF
J: TRBJ2-7; size: NA; D: NA; V: TRBV10-3; DNA: TGTGCCATCAGTGAGTCGATAGGGTGGAGGGACTACGAGCAGTACTTC; CDR3: CAISESIGWRDYEQYF
J: TRBJ2-5; size: NA; D: NA; V: TRBV7-9; DNA: TGTGCCAGCCGCAGCTTAAGCGAGCAAGAGACCCAGTACTTC; CDR3: CASRSLSEQETQYF
J: TRBJ2-5; size: once; D: TRBD2; V: TRBV29-1; DNA: TGCAGCGTCGATGGGACTAGCGGTCTTGAAGAGACCCAGTACTTC; CDR3: CSVDGTSGLEETQYF
J: TRBJ2-1; size: once; D: TRBD1; V: TRBV27; DNA: TGTGCCAGCAGTGAGACAGGGAAGTCCTACAATGAGCAGTTCTTC; CDR3: CASSETGKSYNEQFF
J: TRBJ2-3; size: NA; D: NA; V: TRBV11-3; DNA: TGTGCCAGCAGGCTTAAAGGGGACGCAGATACGCAGTATTTT; CDR3: CASRLKGDADTQYF
J: TRBJ2-1; size: NA; D: NA; V: TRBV9; DNA: TGTGCCAGCTCGCCAGGCTATGAGCAGTTCTTC; CDR3: CASSPGYEQFF
J: TRBJ2-5; size: NA; D: NA; V: TRBV5-4; DNA: TGTGCCAGCACCCCAGGGGGGGAGACCCAGTACTTC; CDR3: CASTPGGETQYF
J: TRBJ2-1; size: NA; D: NA; V: TRBV9; DNA: TGTGCCAGCAGCGTACTGCCGAATGATGAGCAGTTCTTC; CDR3: CASSVLPNDEQFF
J: TRBJ1-1; size: few; D: NA; V: TRBV27; DNA: TGTGCCAGCACAAGTGGGACTGAAGCTTTCTTT; CDR3: CASTSGTEAFF
J: TRBJ1-5; size: NA; D: TRBD1; V: TRBV19; DNA: TGTGCCAGTAGTATAACCACAGGGGGAAATCAGCCCCAGCATTTT; CDR3: CASSITTGGNQPQHF
J: TRBJ1-4; size: NA; D: NA; V: TRBV19; DNA: TGTGCCAGTAGTATAGATCGGGGTCGGATTAATGAAAAACTGTTTTTT; CDR3: CASSIDRGRINEKLFF